The clone carrying this TCR beta chain showed up many times. Its antigen remains unidentified. As to time point: newly diagnosed GD, antithyroid drugs for less than 3 months. After RNA was extracted from PBMCs, the TCR library was made from it. This sample is drawn from a study of regulatory T cells in long-lasting Graves disease. Study-level information: New Graves' disease cases had less than 3 months of antithyroid drugs.

Study results and caveats: Having few samples may have compromised the accuracy. Persistent disease was associated with favored TRBV28 usage and with favored use of TRBJ1-2 and TRBJ2-5.

For TCR beta, libraries came from iRepertoire HTBI primers and Arm-PCR of CDR3 regions. TCRdb reanalysed the multiplex PCR reads using MiXCR and keeps one entry per CDR3 protein. This sample has under 300,000 distinct CDR3 sequences, with 15% to 20% found just once. This CDR3 has 16 residues. V was trimmed by 1 base and J by 7 bases, leaving 17 bases between them. Germline V gives CDR1 MGHRA, CDR2 YSYEKL. These data are also associated with another study on T cells in Graves' hyperthyroidism and ophthalmopathy. That paper states: The HTBI primer set was used in a first-round RT-PCR of the TCR CDR3.

The chain has TRBV4-1 and TRBJ1-5; D call uncertain. The TCR comes from a woman aged 30 to 39 with Graves disease. Sequences were derived from peripheral blood mononuclear cells (PBMCs), sampled at new diagnosis, from a patient treated with antithyroid drugs. In DNA form, the CDR3 reads TGCGCCAGCAGCCAAGGCTTTGCGGGTAACGGCCAGCCCCAGCATTTT. It yields the protein CASSQGFAGNGQPQHF.